This is a list of T cell receptor beta chains from one sample in a study of T cell changes during pregnancy in multiple sclerosis. Profiling relied on immunoSEQ multiplex PCR, and the TCRdb table lists in-frame clones only, not all of them. The sample lists 25,000 to 30,000 clones; approximately 81% were seen once. Sequencing used CD8+ T cells from peripheral blood mononuclear cells, obtained after pregnancy. The receptors originated from a female donor with multiple sclerosis, enrolled in a pregnancy study. CDR3s include the opening cysteine and the closing phenylalanine or tryptophan. Each record gives: clone size, J gene, V gene, D gene, CDR3 DNA, CDR3 protein. A D gene is named only where the DNA matches it firmly. Clone size is not always given. Where it is, it says once, few, many or a class for expanded clones.

>NA|TRBJ1-2|TRBV5-1|TRBD1
TGCGCCAGCAGCTTTACAGGGGGAGTCTATGGCTACACCTTC
CASSFTGGVYGYTF
>NA|TRBJ2-7|TRBV5-6|TRBD1
TGTGCCAGCAGCCTCTGGACAGGGGACTACGAGCAGTACTTC
CASSLWTGDYEQYF
>NA|TRBJ2-7|TRBV5-1|TRBD2
TGCGCCAGCAGCTTTGATTCTAGCGGTTTATACGAGCAGTACTTC
CASSFDSSGLYEQYF
>once|TRBJ2-1|TRBV13|NA
TGTGCCAGCAGCCCCAACTGGGCCCATGAGCAGTTCTTC
CASSPNWAHEQFF
>few|TRBJ2-3|TRBV4-3|TRBD1
TGCGCCAGCAGCCACTCGGGACAGGGGGCGACAGATACGCAGTATTTT
CASSHSGQGATDTQYF
>NA|TRBJ2-2|TRBV7-9|TRBD1
TGTGCCGGGGGGACAGGAGAGAACACCGGGGAGCTGTTTTTT
CAGGTGENTGELFF
>NA|TRBJ1-5|TRBV5-6|NA
TGTGCCAGCAGCTACGGACTCAACAATCAGCCCCAGCATTTT
CASSYGLNNQPQHF
>NA|TRBJ1-5|TRBV28|TRBD1
TGTGCCAGCACTCCAGGGGGCTCGGGCAATCAGCCCCAGCATTTT
CASTPGGSGNQPQHF
>NA|TRBJ2-7|TRBV4-1|NA
TGCGCCAGCAGCCAAGATCTTCGAGGGAGCTCCTACGAGCAGTACTTC
CASSQDLRGSSYEQYF
>NA|TRBJ1-2|TRBV6-5|NA
TGTGCCAGCAGTTACAGAGCCCAAGCTAACTATGGCTACACCTTC
CASSYRAQANYGYTF
>NA|TRBJ1-1|TRBV12-5|NA
TGTGCTAGTGGTTCGCCTGAACAGGGAGTGGACACTGAAGCTTTCTTT
CASGSPEQGVDTEAFF
>NA|TRBJ2-1|TRBV4-1|NA
TGCGCCAGCAGCCCGATCGTTGCGGGGACCAATGAGCAGTTCTTC
CASSPIVAGTNEQFF
>once|TRBJ2-5|TRBV15|TRBD2
TGTGCCACCAGCATACGGGGGGGGCGGGAGACCCAGTACTTC
CATSIRGGRETQYF